A selection of T cell receptor beta chains follows, all from one sample in a study of cytomegalovirus exposure and HLA in healthy donors. The assay was immunoSEQ multiplex PCR, and TCRdb's table has in-frame clones only and misses some. The data hold 70,000 to 95,000 clones, with about three quarters observed a single time. The sequenced material came from PBMCs. These receptors all stem from a man aged 30-40 years in good health and CMV-seropositive. Both conserved end residues are trimmed from each CDR3.

j_gene	v_gene	CDR3aa
TRBJ2-3	TRBV6-4	ASSDSGEATDTQY
TRBJ2-3	TRBV9	ASSGLALHTQY
TRBJ2-7	TRBV6-5	ASSYLSRGGTYEQY
TRBJ1-5	TRBV27	ASSPPGRARDYSNQPQH
TRBJ2-3	TRBV5-1	ASSLVLAGTDTQY
TRBJ2-2	TRBV11-2	ASSRRVTNTGELF
TRBJ2-5	TRBV6-5	ASSRQAEVTQY
TRBJ2-3	TRBV5-1	ASSLVASGDSTDTQY
TRBJ2-5	TRBV10-1	ASSERRGDLLYQETQY
TRBJ2-7	TRBV9	ASSETGHYEQY
TRBJ1-2	TRBV23-1	ASSRGRPERHGYT
TRBJ1-3	TRBV21-1	ASSSNRGETGNTIY
TRBJ1-4	TRBV30	AWSANRAGNEKLF
TRBJ1-1	TRBV6-5	ASSPGGKARAF
TRBJ2-3	TRBV4-3	ASSQGASTDTQY
TRBJ1-2	TRBV5-1	ASSLGDSLSNYGYT
TRBJ1-4	TRBV7-9	ASSSPGLSEKLF
TRBJ2-3	TRBV7-6	ASSFGGRESDTQY
TRBJ2-1	TRBV2	ASIGGLAAYNEQF
TRBJ1-2	TRBV28	ASSSGLGYT
TRBJ2-5	TRBV7-9	ASSQKKTGGGQETQY
.	TRBV19	ASSPPGGWSYEQY
TRBJ1-4	TRBV7-8	ASSPMTGKVEKLF
TRBJ2-2	TRBV18	ASTRDRENGELF
TRBJ2-2	TRBV6-5	ASRPGLLNTGELF
TRBJ1-1	TRBV5-1	ASSPDSGGTEAF